This T cell receptor (beta chain) was sequenced during a study of T cell repertoires in cytomegalovirus infection. Study information: Public TCR beta signatures marked donors with CMV infection and the matching HLA. The study's findings and limits: HLA-C-restricted CMV-specific TCR beta clonotypes were dominant in the ex vivo response.

One entry per CDR3 protein results from TCRdb running MiXCR on the reads. The sample contains under 100,000 distinct CDR3 sequences, less than 4.5% of which appear only once. This clonotype was picked up many times. Its antigen remains unidentified. The source is a human donor in good health (CMV status not recorded). Some clones in this sample may be carry-over from other donors' samples. The sequencing sample was made of PBMCs.

The CDR3 bases are TGTGCCAGCAGCTTAGTTGGGGGGCTGGTCACCGGGGAGCTGTTTTTT. The encoded protein is CASSLVGGLVTGELFF. The rearrangement joins TRBV7-2 to TRBJ2-2; either TRBD1 or TRBD2 may fit D (6 bases each). Per germline, CDR1 SGHTA and CDR2 FQGNSA. CDR3 length equals 16 residues. Between the trimmed V and J ends, which lost 1 base and 4 bases, there was a span of 13 bases.